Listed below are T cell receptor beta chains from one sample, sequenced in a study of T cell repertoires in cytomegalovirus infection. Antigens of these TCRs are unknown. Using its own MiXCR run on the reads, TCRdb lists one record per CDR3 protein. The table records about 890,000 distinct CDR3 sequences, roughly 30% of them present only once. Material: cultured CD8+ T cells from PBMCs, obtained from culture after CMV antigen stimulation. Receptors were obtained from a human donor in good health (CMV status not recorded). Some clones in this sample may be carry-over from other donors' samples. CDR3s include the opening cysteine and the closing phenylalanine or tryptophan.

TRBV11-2,CASSPYSRERGEPPQYF
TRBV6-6,CASSYGLRGMSEELFF
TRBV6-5,CATLGGAEAFF
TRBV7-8,CASSPTATLNTEAFF
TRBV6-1,CASSRRTGTTDTQYF
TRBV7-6,CASTMDGLPLANTGELFF
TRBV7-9,CASAGTTSGGPGLSYEQYF
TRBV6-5,CASSDLRGGLPEAFF
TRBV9,CASSVVGDYGYTF
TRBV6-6,CASTTYTGTGETEAFF
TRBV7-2,CASSFLAGGDTGELFF
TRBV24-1,CATSDLTRDTQYF
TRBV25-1,CASSESIRWETQYF
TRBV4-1,CASSQDHPANYGYTF
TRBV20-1,CSARDLGDTEAFF
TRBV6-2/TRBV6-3,CASSGPNSGETQYF
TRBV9,CASSADTSGANVLTF
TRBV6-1,CASSEVPGRGEKLFF
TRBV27,CASRVAGGSNEQFF
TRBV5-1,CASSYRGQSYNEQFF
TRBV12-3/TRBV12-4,CASSFSTSGGRVADTQYF
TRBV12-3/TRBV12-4,CASSLNRLNYGYTF
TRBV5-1,CASSFTEVFSSTDTQYF
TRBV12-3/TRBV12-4,CASRLDSSYNSPLHF
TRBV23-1,CASSHPPRSEKLFF
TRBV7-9,CAGQGENTEAFF